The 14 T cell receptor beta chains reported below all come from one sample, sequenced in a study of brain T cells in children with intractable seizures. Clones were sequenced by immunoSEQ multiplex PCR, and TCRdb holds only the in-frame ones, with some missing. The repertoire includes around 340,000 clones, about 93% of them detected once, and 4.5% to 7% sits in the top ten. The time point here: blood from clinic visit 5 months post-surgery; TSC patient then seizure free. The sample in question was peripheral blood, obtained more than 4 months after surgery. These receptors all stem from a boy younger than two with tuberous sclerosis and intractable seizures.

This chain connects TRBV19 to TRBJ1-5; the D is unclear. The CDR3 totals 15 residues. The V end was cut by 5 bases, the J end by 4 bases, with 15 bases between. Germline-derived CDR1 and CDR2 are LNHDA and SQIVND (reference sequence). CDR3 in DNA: TGTGCCAGTAGTCCCCAGATCCGCCGGAATCAGCCCCAGCATTTT. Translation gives CASSPQIRRNQPQHF.

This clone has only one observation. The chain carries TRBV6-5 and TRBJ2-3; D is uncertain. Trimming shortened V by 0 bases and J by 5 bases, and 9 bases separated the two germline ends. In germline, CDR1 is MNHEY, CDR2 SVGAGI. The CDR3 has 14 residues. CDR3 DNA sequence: TGTGCCAGCAGTTACTCGACGGGCGGAGATACGCAGTATTTT. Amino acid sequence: CASSYSTGGDTQYF.

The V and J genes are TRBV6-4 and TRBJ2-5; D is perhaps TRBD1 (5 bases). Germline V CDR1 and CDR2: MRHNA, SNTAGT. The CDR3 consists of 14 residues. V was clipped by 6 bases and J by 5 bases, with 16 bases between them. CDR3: CASRVSGKGETQYF. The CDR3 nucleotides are TGTGCCAGCAGAGTCTCAGGGAAGGGGGAGACCCAGTACTTC.

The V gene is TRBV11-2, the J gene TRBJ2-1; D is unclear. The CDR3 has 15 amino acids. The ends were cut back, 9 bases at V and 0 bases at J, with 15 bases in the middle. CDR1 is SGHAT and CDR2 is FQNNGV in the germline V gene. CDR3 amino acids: CASTRVGSSYNEQFF. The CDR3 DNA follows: TGTGCCAGTACCCGGGTGGGCAGCTCCTACAATGAGCAGTTCTTC.

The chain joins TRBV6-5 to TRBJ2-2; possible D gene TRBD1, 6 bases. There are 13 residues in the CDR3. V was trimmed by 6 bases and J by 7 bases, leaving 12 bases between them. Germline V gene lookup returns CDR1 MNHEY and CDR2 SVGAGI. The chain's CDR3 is CASRPTGFGELFF. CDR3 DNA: TGTGCCAGCAGGCCCACAGGGTTCGGGGAGCTGTTTTTT.

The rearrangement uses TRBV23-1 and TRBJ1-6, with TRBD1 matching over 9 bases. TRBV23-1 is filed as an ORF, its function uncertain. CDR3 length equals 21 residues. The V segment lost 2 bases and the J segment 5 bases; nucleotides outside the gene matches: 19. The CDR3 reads CASSQGREGTGPELDNSPLHF. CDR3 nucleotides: TGCGCCAGCAGTCAAGGGAGGGAAGGGACAGGGCCCGAATTGGATAATTCACCCCTCCACTTT.

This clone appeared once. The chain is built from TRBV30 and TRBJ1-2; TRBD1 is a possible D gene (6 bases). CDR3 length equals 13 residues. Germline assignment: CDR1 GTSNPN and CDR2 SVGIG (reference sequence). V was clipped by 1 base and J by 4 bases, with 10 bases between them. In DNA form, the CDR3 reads TGTGCCTGGAGTGGTCGGGGGCTCTATGGCTACACCTTC. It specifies CAWSGRGLYGYTF.

CDR3 region: CASSLRGTGALYEQYF. The CDR3 DNA follows: TGTGCCAGCAGCCTCCGGGGGACAGGGGCACTCTACGAGCAGTACTTC. The chain couples TRBV14 to TRBJ2-7, with TRBD1 matching 10 bases. The trim removed 4 bases at V and 3 bases at J, leaving 9 bases unmatched. The CDR3 spans 16 residues. In germline, CDR1 is SGHDN, CDR2 FVKESK.

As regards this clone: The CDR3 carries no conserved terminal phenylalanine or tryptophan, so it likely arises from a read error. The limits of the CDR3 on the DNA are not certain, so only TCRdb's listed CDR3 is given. The CDR3 region is CASTIKEDNETL. V gene TRBV27 combines with J gene TRBJ2-7. CDR1 is MNHEY, CDR2 SMNVEV, per germline (reference sequence). 12 amino acids form the CDR3, both terminal residues included.

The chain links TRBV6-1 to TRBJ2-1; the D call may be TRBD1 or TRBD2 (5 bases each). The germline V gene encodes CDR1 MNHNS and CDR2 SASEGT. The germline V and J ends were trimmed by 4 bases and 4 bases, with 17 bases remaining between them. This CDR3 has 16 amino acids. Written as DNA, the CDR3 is TGTGCCAGCAGTGGGCAGGGAGCCGTTAGTTACAATGAGCAGTTCTTC. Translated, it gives CASSGQGAVSYNEQFF.

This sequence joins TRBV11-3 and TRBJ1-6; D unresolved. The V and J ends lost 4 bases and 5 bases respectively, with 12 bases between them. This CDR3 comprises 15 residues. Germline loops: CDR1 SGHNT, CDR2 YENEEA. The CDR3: CASSSPIGHNSPLHF. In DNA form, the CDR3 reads TGTGCCAGCAGCTCACCCATTGGACATAATTCACCCCTCCACTTT.

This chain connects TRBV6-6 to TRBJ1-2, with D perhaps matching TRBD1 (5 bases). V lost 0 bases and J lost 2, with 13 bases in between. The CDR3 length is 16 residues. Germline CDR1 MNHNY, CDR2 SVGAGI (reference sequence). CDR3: CASSYSGQAVNYGYTF. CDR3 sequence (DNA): TGTGCCAGCAGTTACTCGGGGCAGGCGGTAAACTATGGCTACACCTTC.

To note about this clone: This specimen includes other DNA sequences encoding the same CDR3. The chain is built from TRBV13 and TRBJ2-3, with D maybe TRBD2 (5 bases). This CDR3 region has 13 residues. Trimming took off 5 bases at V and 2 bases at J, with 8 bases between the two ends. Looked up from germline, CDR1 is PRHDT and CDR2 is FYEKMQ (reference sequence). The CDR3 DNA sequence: TGTGCCAGCAGCCTCGGACTCACAGATACGCAGTATTTT. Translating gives CASSLGLTDTQYF.

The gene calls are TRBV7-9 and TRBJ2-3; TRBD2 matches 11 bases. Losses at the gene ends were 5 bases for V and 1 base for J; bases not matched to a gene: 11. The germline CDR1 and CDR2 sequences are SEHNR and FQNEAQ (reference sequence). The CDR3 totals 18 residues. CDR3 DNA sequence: TGTGCCAGCAGCAGTACTAGCGGGAGAACTCCGGGCACAGATACGCAGTATTTT. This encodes CASSSTSGRTPGTDTQYF.